The clone carrying this TCR beta chain was recorded only once. This sample was included in a study of CD8 T cells in Susac syndrome. Study overall: Treatment at blood withdrawal was none, corticosteroids, or intravenous immunoglobulin alone in Susac syndrome patients.

Sequencing of TCR beta was undertaken in CD8+ and CD4+ T cells derived from blood. Through negative isolation, CD4+ and CD8+ T cells were obtained, while TEMRA cells were enriched using FACS. Germline V gene lookup returns CDR1 MNHEY and CDR2 SVGEGT. V dropped 7 bases and J dropped 8 bases, with 18 bases sitting between them. The CDR3 runs 14 residues. cDNA came from about 0.5 to 1 ug RNA primed by random hexamers. It was immunoSEQ multiplex PCR that amplified TCR beta CDR3 across 54 Vbeta and 13 Jbeta. TCRdb ran MiXCR on the immunoSEQ multiplex PCR reads and lists one entry per CDR3 protein. This sample has some 180,000 distinct CDR3 sequences, with 85% to 95% found just once.

The sequenced sample consisted of CD4+ T cells from PBMCs. The chain has TRBV6-2 or TRBV6-3 and TRBJ2-1, with D possibly matching TRBD2 (5 bases). This TCR derives from a human donor with Susac syndrome. The CDR3 sequence is CASNDGASLDEQFF. The CDR3 DNA reads TGTGCCAGCAACGACGGTGCTAGCCTCGATGAGCAGTTCTTC.